What follows is one TCR beta chain and its context. The repertoire was sequenced with immunoSEQ multiplex PCR; TCRdb's copy has only in-frame clones and lacks some. The sample lists 250,000 or so clones, around 90% occurring once. Between the trimmed V and J ends, which lost 4 bases and 4 bases, there was a span of 17 bases. The CDR3 is 16 amino acids. Germline CDR1 LGHNA, CDR2 YNFKEQ. The source of the sample is a study of blood T cell repertoires in COVID-19. About the research overall: Collection of acute and convalescent COVID-19 samples took place in the United States, Italy and Spain. The cDNA or gDNA used as material had been derived from T cells, B-cell-depleted T cells, or PBMCs.

The specimen sequenced was peripheral blood. This sequence originates from a woman in her sixties with COVID-19, enrolled during active disease. This rearrangement joins TRBV4-2 to TRBJ1-3; a possible D gene is TRBD1 (6 bases). CDR3 DNA sequence: TGTGCCAGCAGCCCTGGACAGCTAGGACGAGGAAACACCATATATTTT. Protein: CASSPGQLGRGNTIYF.